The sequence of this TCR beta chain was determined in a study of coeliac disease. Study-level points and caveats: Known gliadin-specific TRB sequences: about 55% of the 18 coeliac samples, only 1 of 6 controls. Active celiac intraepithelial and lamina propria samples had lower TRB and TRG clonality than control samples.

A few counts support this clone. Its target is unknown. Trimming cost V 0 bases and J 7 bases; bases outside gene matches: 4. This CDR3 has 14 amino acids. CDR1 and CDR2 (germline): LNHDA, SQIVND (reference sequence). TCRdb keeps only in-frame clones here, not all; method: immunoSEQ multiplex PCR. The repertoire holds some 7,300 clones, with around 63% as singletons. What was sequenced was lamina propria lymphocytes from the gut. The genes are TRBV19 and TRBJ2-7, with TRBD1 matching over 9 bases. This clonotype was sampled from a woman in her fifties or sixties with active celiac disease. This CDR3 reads CASSIEGQGSEQYF. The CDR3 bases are TGTGCCAGTAGTATAGAGGGACAGGGATCGGAGCAGTACTTC.